Listed here are 28 T cell receptor beta chains from one sample, sequenced in a study of cytomegalovirus exposure and HLA in healthy donors. Amplification used 60 Vbeta primers and 13 Jbeta primers. Method: immunoSEQ multiplex PCR; TCRdb's copy keeps in-frame clones and lacks some. The sample lists roughly 180,000 clones; roughly 85% were seen once. Sequenced input: PBMCs. The receptors derive from a man aged 45-65 years in good health and CMV-seropositive.

The rearrangement uses TRBV28 and TRBJ2-7; D perhaps matches TRBD2 (5 bases). The germline V gene encodes CDR1 MDHEN and CDR2 SYDVKM. The CDR3 length is 15 residues. Between the trimmed V and J ends, which lost 6 bases and 5 bases, there was a span of 20 bases. The CDR3 sequence: CASRNGRARSNEQYF. Written as DNA, the CDR3 is TGTGCCAGCAGAAATGGGCGGGCCAGGTCGAACGAGCAGTACTTC.

The chain couples TRBV7-2 to TRBJ1-5; 8 nucleotides agree with TRBD1. The V gene's germline CDR1 is SGHTA and CDR2 FQGNSA. This CDR3 comprises 14 residues. J lost 6 bases, V lost 5 bases, and 6 bases had no gene match. This CDR3 reads CASSLRGQGQPQHF. Here the CDR3 DNA reads TGTGCCAGCAGCCTCAGGGGGCAGGGTCAGCCCCAGCATTTT.

The chain recombines TRBV2 with TRBJ1-4, with D tentatively TRBD1 (6 bases). The V end lost 5 bases, the J end lost 5 bases, and 15 bases lay between the germline ends. The CDR3 length is 15 residues. Germline lookup yields CDR1 SNHLY and CDR2 FYNNEI. Written as DNA, the CDR3 is TGTGCCAGCAGTAAACTCAGGGGAGAGAATGAAAAACTGTTTTTT. Protein: CASSKLRGENEKLFF.

The chain couples TRBV5-6 to TRBJ2-7; a possible D gene is TRBD2 (7 bases). The CDR3 extends over 16 amino acids. Deletions cut 5 bases from V and 3 bases from J, with 21 bases between. CDR1 is SGHDT, CDR2 YYEEEE, per germline. CDR3 DNA: TGTGCCAGCAGAAAAGGTATCGGGGGGCCCCTCTACGAGCAGTACGTC. Translation gives CASRKGIGGPLYEQYV.

The chain uses TRBV7-2 and TRBJ1-5, with TRBD1 as a possible D gene (6 bases). This CDR3 is built from 14 residues. Trimming removed 4 bases from V and 11 bases from J, with 18 bases in between. Germline V gives CDR1 SGHTA, CDR2 FQGNSA. CDR3 DNA: TGTGCCAGCAGCTCATTAGTGGTGACAGGTTCCCAGCATTTT. Translation gives CASSSLVVTGSQHF. Looking up the rest from reference TRBV7-2 and TRBJ1-5 gives the full variable domain: GAGVSQSPSNKVTEKGKDVELRCDPISGHTALYWYRQSLGQGLEFLIYFQGNSAPDKSGLPSDRFSAERTGGSVSTLTIQRTQQEDSAVYLCASSSLVVTGSQHFGDGTRLSIL.

In this sample, this clone turned up once. The V gene is TRBV5-1, the J gene TRBJ1-5, with 10 bases matching TRBD1. The CDR3 covers 17 residues. Germline V gene data show CDR1 as SGHRS and CDR2 as YFSETQ. Unmatched junction bases numbered 9, after V lost 4 bases and J lost 2 bases. CDR3 nucleotides: TGCGCCAGCAGCCACCGGGACAGGGGTATCGGCAATCAGCCCCAGCATTTT. Protein sequence: CASSHRDRGIGNQPQHF.

V gene TRBV5-5 combines with J gene TRBJ1-4; a possible D gene is TRBD1 (6 bases). V was shortened by 6 bases and J by 7 bases, with 16 bases between the two germline ends. The CDR3 runs 14 residues. Germline values: CDR1 SGHKS, CDR2 YYEKEE (reference sequence). The chain's CDR3 is CASNPGTFGEKLFF. The CDR3 DNA follows: TGTGCCAGCAATCCCGGGACATTCGGTGAAAAACTGTTTTTT.

The J gene is TRBJ1-3, the V gene TRBV4-1; maybe TRBD1 (5 bases). The V and J ends lost 0 bases and 3 bases respectively, with 12 bases between them. The CDR3 runs to 16 residues. From germline, CDR1 is MGHRA and CDR2 YSYEKL. In DNA, the CDR3 is TGCGCCAGCAGCCAAGAAGGTTGGGGCGGTGGAAACACCATATATTTT. Its protein product is CASSQEGWGGGNTIYF.

This clone came up once. The chain recombines TRBV6-1 with TRBJ1-1; TRBD1 agrees at 10 bases. Per the germline V gene, CDR1 is MNHNS and CDR2 is SASEGT. The CDR3 loop spans 16 amino acids. V shed 2 bases and J 7 bases; nucleotides not matched to a gene: 10. CDR3 protein: CASSEWGTGVFIEAFF. CDR3 sequence (DNA): TGTGCCAGCAGTGAATGGGGGACAGGGGTTTTTATTGAAGCTTTCTTT.

The rearrangement links TRBV4-1 to TRBJ1-6; 11 bases are a match to TRBD1. The CDR3 extends over 15 amino acids. CDR1 is MGHRA and CDR2 is YSYEKL in the germline V gene. V lost 6 bases to trimming and J lost 6 bases; unmatched junction nucleotides: 4. The CDR3 loop reads CASRPGQGVNSPLHF. The CDR3 nucleotides read TGCGCCAGCAGACCGGGACAGGGGGTTAATTCACCCCTCCACTTT.

This clone appeared once. The chain has TRBV6-5 and TRBJ2-1; D may be TRBD2 (5 bases). The V gene lost 0 bases and the J gene lost 9 bases, with 12 bases spanning the gap. The CDR3 runs 14 residues. Germline V gene lookup returns CDR1 MNHEY and CDR2 SVGAGI. The CDR3 is CASSYSKSGGEQFF. The CDR3 region has the DNA TGTGCCAGCAGTTACTCGAAATCCGGAGGTGAGCAGTTCTTC.

The V call is TRBV6-5, the J call TRBJ1-2; TRBD1 agrees at 11 bases. Per germline, CDR1 MNHEY and CDR2 SVGAGI. With 6 bases clipped from V and 1 base from J, the junction kept 1 base outside the gene matches. The CDR3 sequence is 14 residues long. CDR3 protein: CASSGTGGNYGYTF. The CDR3 nucleotides are TGTGCCAGCAGCGGGACAGGGGGTAACTATGGCTACACCTTC.

This rearrangement joins TRBV16 to TRBJ1-5; tentatively, D is TRBD1 (6 bases). The ends were cut back, 0 bases at V and 7 bases at J, with 10 bases in the middle. CDR3 length: 14 residues. Per the germline V gene, CDR1 is KGHSY and CDR2 is FQNENV. CDR3 loop: CASSQSTGRQPQHF. CDR3 in DNA: TGTGCCAGCAGCCAATCAACAGGGCGCCAGCCCCAGCATTTT.

This clone turned up a few times. The CDR3, as DNA: TGTGCCAGCAGTCCTTCCTCCTACGAAGCTTTCTTT. This translates into CASSPSSYEAFF. The chain joins TRBV28 to TRBJ1-1; no reliable D call. With 5 bases removed from V and 8 bases from J, the gap between germline ends came to 12 bases. Germline values: CDR1 MDHEN, CDR2 SYDVKM. The CDR3 has 12 amino acids.

This chain joins TRBV29-1 and TRBJ1-4; D is ambiguous. Germline loops: CDR1 SQVTM, CDR2 ANQGSEA. The V and J ends lost 0 bases and 4 bases respectively, with 12 bases between them. The CDR3 consists of 15 residues. CDR3 in amino acids: CSVEDPGIHNEKLFF. The CDR3, as DNA: TGCAGCGTTGAAGATCCCGGGATACATAATGAAAAACTGTTTTTT.

In nucleotides, the CDR3 is TGTGCCAGCTCACCCCCGGGGACAGTGGCTAATGAAAAACTGTTTTTT. This gives the protein CASSPPGTVANEKLFF. J is TRBJ1-4 and V is TRBV18; 7 nucleotides match TRBD1. CDR1 is KGHSH and CDR2 is LQKENI in the germline V gene. The CDR3 is 16 residues long. V was clipped by 3 bases and J by 3 bases; unmatched bases: 7.

This CDR3 is CASSLIGGAYNEQFF. DNA of the CDR3: TGTGCCAGCAGCTTAATCGGGGGGGCCTACAATGAGCAGTTCTTC. The rearrangement links TRBV7-3 to TRBJ2-1; 8 positions match TRBD2. Trimming cost V 1 base and J 2 bases; bases outside gene matches: 1. CDR1 and CDR2 from the germline V gene are SGHTA and FQGTGA. This CDR3 contains 15 residues.

This clone has just a few counts. V usage is TRBV6-1 and J usage is TRBJ1-3; D perhaps matches TRBD1 (5 bases). V shed 3 bases and J shed 0 bases, with 12 bases lying between them. The germline V gene encodes CDR1 MNHNS and CDR2 SASEGT. This CDR3 is 16 amino acids long. DNA for the CDR3: TGTGCCAGCAGTGAGGGGCAGCCCGTCTCTGGAAACACCATATATTTT. This gives the protein CASSEGQPVSGNTIYF.

The chain combines TRBV7-9 with TRBJ2-2; 13 bases are a match to TRBD2. After removal of 5 bases from V and 4 bases from J, the junction contained 13 bases not matched to a gene. Germline assignment: CDR1 SEHNR and CDR2 FQNEAQ (reference sequence). The CDR3 loop spans 19 amino acids. The CDR3 region is CASSAATSGGPGGTGELFF. CDR3 DNA sequence: TGTGCCAGCAGCGCCGCGACTAGCGGGGGGCCCGGGGGCACCGGGGAGCTGTTTTTT. Combining the CDR3 with reference TRBV7-9 and TRBJ2-2 gives the whole variable domain DTGVSQNPRHKITKRGQNVTFRCDPISEHNRLYWYRQTLGQGPEFLTYFQNEAQLEKSRLLSDRFSAERPKGSFSTLEIQRTEQGDSAMYLCASSAATSGGPGGTGELFFGEGSRLTVL.

There are a few counts of this clone. V gene TRBV2 combines with J gene TRBJ1-2; tentative D call: TRBD1 (6 bases). In germline, CDR1 is SNHLY, CDR2 FYNNEI. The CDR3 is 13 amino acids. V was pared by 7 bases and J by 3 bases, with 12 bases between. As DNA, the CDR3 is TGTGCCAGCATGACGGACAGAGACTATGGCTACACCTTC. Translating it yields CASMTDRDYGYTF.

The chain links TRBV7-6 to TRBJ2-5, with D possibly matching TRBD2 (6 bases). The CDR3 is 15 amino acids. Trimming cost V 5 bases and J 0 bases, with 13 bases left between them. Germline V lookup: CDR1 SGHVS, CDR2 FNYEAQ. For the CDR3, the DNA is TGTGCCAGCAGCGCCAATAGCGGCCACCAAGAGACCCAGTACTTC. This translates into CASSANSGHQETQYF.

V usage is TRBV4-1 and J usage is TRBJ2-7, with 7 positions matching TRBD1. Germline CDR1 MGHRA, CDR2 YSYEKL. This CDR3 is 13 amino acids long. With V trimmed by 1 base and J by 6 bases, 3 bases remained unmatched. CDR3 sequence reads: CASSQAAGGEQYF. The CDR3 nucleotides read TGCGCCAGCAGCCAAGCGGCAGGGGGCGAGCAGTACTTC.

The rearrangement uses TRBV7-6 and TRBJ2-3; 7 bases agree with TRBD2. Germline V gives CDR1 SGHVS, CDR2 FNYEAQ. This CDR3 is built from 14 residues. With V trimmed by 6 bases and J by 8 bases, 11 bases remained unmatched. CDR3 DNA: TGTGCCAGCAGTTGGGGGGGTGACCAGATTACGCAGTATTTT. It is translated as CASSWGGDQITQYF.

The genes are TRBV18 and TRBJ2-7; 7 nucleotides line up with TRBD1. V was pared by 2 bases and J by 2 bases, with 3 bases of the junction left unmatched. The CDR3 has 14 amino acids. Germline CDR1 is KGHSH and CDR2 is LQKENI. The CDR3 region is CASSPRDSPYEQYF. The CDR3 nucleotides read TGTGCCAGCTCACCAAGGGACAGCCCCTACGAGCAGTACTTC.

This clone was seen once. The V call is TRBV5-1, the J call TRBJ1-5; D remains unclear. V lost 3 bases and J lost 4, with 17 bases in between. The germline V gene encodes CDR1 SGHRS and CDR2 YFSETQ. The CDR3 has 16 amino acids. The CDR3 coding sequence is TGCGCCAGCAGCTATAACGACGGGATTGTTAATCAGCCCCAGCATTTT. Amino acids: CASSYNDGIVNQPQHF.

Only a few counts were recorded for this clone. The chain joins TRBV6-1 to TRBJ1-2, with 7 positions matching TRBD1. The CDR3 contains 13 residues. Losses at the gene ends were 8 bases for V and 2 bases for J; bases not matched to a gene: 5. Germline V lookup: CDR1 MNHNS, CDR2 SASEGT. The CDR3 here is CASVGQTNYGYTF. CDR3 nucleotide sequence: TGTGCCAGCGTGGGACAGACAAACTATGGCTACACCTTC.

This sequence joins TRBV7-7 and TRBJ2-5, with D unresolved. Near its end, the DNA agrees better with TRBJ2-7, so the J call may be wrong. The CDR3 covers 13 residues. Germline V gene lookup returns CDR1 SSHAT and CDR2 FNYEAQ (reference sequence). CDR3 in DNA: TGTGCCAGCAGCTTAGGTACAGCCTACGAGCAGTACTTC. Translated, it gives CASSLGTAYEQYF.

The rearrangement links TRBV25-1 to TRBJ1-1; 10 bases are a match to TRBD1. The CDR3 has 16 residues. Germline V gene sequence: CDR1 MGHDK, CDR2 SYGVNS. The V and J ends lost 4 bases and 5 bases, in that order; junction bases with no gene match: 10. This CDR3 is CASSGLPGQGRTEAFF. The CDR3 DNA reads as TGTGCCAGCAGTGGCCTTCCGGGACAGGGGAGGACTGAAGCTTTCTTT.